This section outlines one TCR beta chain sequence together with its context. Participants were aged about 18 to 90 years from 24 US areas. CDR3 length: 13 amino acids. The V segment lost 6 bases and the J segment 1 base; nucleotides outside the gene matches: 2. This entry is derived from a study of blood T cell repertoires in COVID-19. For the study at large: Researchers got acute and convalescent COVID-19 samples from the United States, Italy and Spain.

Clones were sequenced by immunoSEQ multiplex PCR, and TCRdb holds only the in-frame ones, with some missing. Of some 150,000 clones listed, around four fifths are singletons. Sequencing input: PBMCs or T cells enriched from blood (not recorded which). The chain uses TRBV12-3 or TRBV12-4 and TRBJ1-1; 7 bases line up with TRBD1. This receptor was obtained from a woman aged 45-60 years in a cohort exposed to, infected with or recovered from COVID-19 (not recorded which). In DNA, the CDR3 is TGTGCCAGCAGCAGGGACAGGAACACTGAAGCTTTCTTT. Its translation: CASSRDRNTEAFF.